Given below is one T cell receptor (beta chain) in context. This entry comes from a study of early T cells in non-severe SARS-CoV-2 infection. About the research overall: Sequenced material consisted of bulk RNA (from unsorted whole blood), and chains were unpaired.

With V trimmed by 0 bases and J by 4 bases, 17 bases remained unmatched. CDR3 length equals 20 residues. Per the germline V gene, CDR1 is MNHEY and CDR2 is SVGAGI. Individual cDNA molecules were tagged with unique molecular identifiers. TCRdb itself ran the 5' RACE reads through MiXCR, one entry per CDR3 protein. The table records tens of thousands of distinct CDR3 sequences, about 12% of them present only once. The clonotype comes from an adult who was a healthcare worker with PCR-confirmed SARS-CoV-2 infection or an uninfected control (not recorded which). Sequencing used whole blood, obtained at baseline. V is TRBV6-5 and J is TRBJ2-3; 9 bases map to TRBD1. CDR3 nucleotides: TGTGCCAGCAGTTACTCCGGGCTCCGAAAGGGACAGGGAAGCGCAGATACGCAGTATTTT. Protein sequence: CASSYSGLRKGQGSADTQYF.